This T cell receptor beta chain appears in the sequencing data of a study of shared clonotypes between healthy human individuals. Study information: Sampling drew on donors who were a couple of women and a few men aged 18 to 49. Whole-study findings and limits: Clonotypes shared by all four sorted-subset donors had higher generation probabilities than non-shared clonotypes. The study's rarefaction showed incomplete sorted-subset sequencing despite large depth.

Comment on this clone: The antigen is undetermined.

The CDR3 sequence is 13 residues long. CDR1 and CDR2 from the germline V gene are GTSNPN and SVGIG (reference sequence). The V end was cut by 4 bases, the J end by 3 bases, with 13 bases between. Original processing notes: Filtering differed, since immunoSEQ gave only junction sequences and no quality scores. The protocol was immunoSEQ multiplex PCR, while the TCRdb copy is restricted to in-frame clones and leaves out a portion. V, J and clone size are those of that table, while D and trimming were read from the DNA. The sample comprises some 2,500,000 clones, 93% of which are singletons, and roughly 0.36% rests with the top ten.

Sequencing was performed on naive CD4+ T cells from PBMCs. Subset defined: CD45RA+ positively selected. The source is a man younger than 30 in good health. Some clones in this sample may be carry-over from other donors' samples. V usage is TRBV30 and J usage is TRBJ2-7; TRBD2 is a possible D gene (5 bases). CDR3 bases: TGTGCCTGGACACGGGGAGAGCTCTACGAGCAGTACTTC. It specifies CAWTRGELYEQYF.